Listed here are 5 T cell receptor beta chains from one sample, sequenced in a study of blood T cell repertoires in COVID-19. Only in-frame clones appear in the TCRdb table, and some are missing; sequencing was by immunoSEQ multiplex PCR. Of about 99,000 clones listed, roughly 84% are singletons. Sequenced input: peripheral blood. The receptors stem from a human donor in a cohort sampled during active COVID-19.

The V gene is TRBV18, the J gene TRBJ2-3; D is unclear. This CDR3 is 9 amino acids long. Trimming stripped 8 bases from V and 5 bases from J, with 2 bases between. CDR1 and CDR2 (germline): KGHSH, LQKENI. The CDR3 spells CASRDTQYF. In nucleotides, the CDR3 is TGTGCCAGCCGAGATACGCAGTATTTT.

This sequence joins TRBV19 and TRBJ1-5, with a possible D match to TRBD1 (6 bases). The CDR3 has 15 amino acids. Trimming removed 3 bases from V and 2 bases from J, with 11 bases in between. Per the germline V gene, CDR1 is LNHDA and CDR2 is SQIVND (reference sequence). The CDR3 bases are TGTGCCAGTAGTATGGCAGGGGTAGGCAATCAGCCCCAGCATTTT. Protein: CASSMAGVGNQPQHF.

This clone was counted between two and nine times. J is TRBJ2-1 and V is TRBV23-1; D possibly corresponds to TRBD1 (6 bases). TRBV23-1 is an ORF; its function is uncertain. CDR3 length equals 14 residues. Trimming took off 4 bases at V and 7 bases at J, with 14 bases between the two ends. The CDR3 loop reads CASSRRDIRNEQFF. Written as DNA, the CDR3 is TGCGCCAGCAGTCGCCGGGACATACGGAATGAGCAGTTCTTC.

The chain recombines TRBV6-5 with TRBJ2-7; 7 bases map to TRBD1. CDR3 size: 14 residues. J was trimmed by 0 bases and V by 6 bases; bases with no gene match: 5. Germline-derived CDR1 and CDR2 are MNHEY and SVGAGI. CDR3 in DNA: TGTGCCAGCAGACCGACAGGGACCTCCTACGAGCAGTACTTC. Encoded protein: CASRPTGTSYEQYF.

The table lists this clone with a count of one. The V gene is TRBV19, the J gene TRBJ1-1; D uncertain. Trimming took 8 bases from V and 2 from J, leaving 18 bases between them. Germline CDR1 reads LNHDA; CDR2 reads SQIVND (reference sequence). This CDR3 region has 15 residues. The CDR3 sequence: CASQSGSRRNTEAFF. The CDR3 DNA is TGTGCCAGTCAATCAGGTAGTCGGCGTAACACTGAAGCTTTCTTT. Drawing the rest from reference TRBV19 and TRBJ1-1, the complete variable domain is DGGITQSPKYLFRKEGQNVTLSCEQNLNHDAMYWYRQDPGQGLRLIYYSQIVNDFQKGDIAEGYSVSREKKESFPLTVTSAQKNPTAFYLCASQSGSRRNTEAFFGQGTRLTVV.